Presented here are 11 T cell receptor beta chains from one specimen sequenced in a study of blood T cell repertoires in COVID-19. Method: immunoSEQ multiplex PCR; TCRdb's copy keeps in-frame clones and lacks some. The sample lists under 200,000 clones, 79% occurring once. Sequencing input: peripheral blood. The receptors here all came from a woman aged 55 to 70 with COVID-19, enrolled during active disease.

This rearrangement joins TRBV3-1 (or the pseudogene TRBV3-2) to TRBJ2-2; possible D gene TRBD2, 6 bases. Trimming removed 0 bases from V and 4 bases from J, with 15 bases in between. The CDR3 runs to 17 residues. The germline CDR1 and CDR2 sequences are LGHDT and YNNKEL (reference sequence). Written as DNA, the CDR3 is TGTGCCAGCAGCCAAGATATCGGGGGACTTACCACCGGGGAGCTGTTTTTT. Translating it yields CASSQDIGGLTTGELFF.

This clone was found a few times. The rearrangement uses TRBV6-2 or TRBV6-3 and TRBJ2-7, with TRBD1 as a possible D gene (6 bases). From germline, CDR1 is MNHEY and CDR2 SVGEGT. The CDR3 is 13 residues long. The V end was cut by 5 bases, the J end by 3 bases, with 11 bases between. In DNA form, the CDR3 reads TGTGCCAGCAGTCGCACAGGGAACTACGAGCAGTACTTC. Residues: CASSRTGNYEQYF.

This chain uses TRBV3-1 (or the pseudogene TRBV3-2) with TRBJ2-7; TRBD2 aligns across 12 bases. The length of the CDR3 is 15 residues. Per germline, CDR1 LGHDT and CDR2 YNNKEL (reference sequence). Losses at the gene ends were 4 bases for V and 1 base for J; bases not matched to a gene: 2. The CDR3 reads CASSLGLAGSYEQYF. The CDR3 DNA reads as TGTGCCAGCAGCCTGGGACTAGCGGGTTCCTACGAGCAGTACTTC.

The chain combines TRBV3-1 (or the pseudogene TRBV3-2) with TRBJ1-2; 9 positions match TRBD1. V shed 4 bases and J 10 bases; nucleotides not matched to a gene: 16. The CDR3 has 16 residues. Germline values: CDR1 LGHDT, CDR2 YNNKEL (reference sequence). CDR3 amino acids: CASSRLLGKGQGHYTF. The CDR3 DNA is TGTGCCAGCAGCCGGCTGCTTGGGAAGGGACAGGGCCACTACACCTTC.

This clone appeared a few times. The chain employs TRBV18 and TRBJ2-1; maybe TRBD2 (7 bases). The CDR3 runs to 14 residues. CDR1 KGHSH and CDR2 LQKENI come from the germline V gene. V was cut by 6 bases and J by 7 bases, with 16 bases left in between. The CDR3 DNA sequence: TGTGCCAGCTCCCCAGGGGACTATGGGAATGAGCAGTTCTTC. Encoded protein: CASSPGDYGNEQFF.

This chain connects TRBV3-1 (or the pseudogene TRBV3-2) to TRBJ2-7, with 8 bases matching TRBD2. CDR1 and CDR2 from the germline V gene are LGHDT and YNNKEL (reference sequence). V trimming: 3 bases; J trimming: 3 bases; junction bases outside the gene matches: 4. This CDR3 is built from 14 residues. CDR3 DNA: TGTGCCAGCAGCCACGGGGGGGGGTTCTACGAGCAGTACTTC. It codes for CASSHGGGFYEQYF.

V usage is TRBV27 and J usage is TRBJ2-7, with 13 bases identical to TRBD2. This CDR3 is built from 18 residues. CDR1 is MNHEY, CDR2 SMNVEV, per germline (reference sequence). The junction had 17 bases not matched to a gene; V was cut back by 10 bases and J by 2 bases. CDR3 amino acids: CANLETSGRPHVPYEQYF. DNA of the CDR3: TGTGCCAACCTCGAGACTAGCGGGAGGCCCCACGTTCCCTACGAGCAGTACTTC.

Here the CDR3 DNA reads TGCAGCGCCCCGACTAGCGGTTACAATGAGCAGTTCTTC. This encodes CSAPTSGYNEQFF. V usage is TRBV29-1 and J usage is TRBJ2-1, with 9 bases identical to TRBD2. The junction had 5 bases not matched to a gene; V was cut back by 7 bases and J by 4 bases. Germline loops: CDR1 SQVTM, CDR2 ANQGSEA. This CDR3 is built from 13 residues.

This clone has just one count. The J gene is TRBJ2-5, the V gene TRBV6-5; 11 bases are a match to TRBD2. V trimming: 6 bases; J trimming: 2 bases; junction bases outside the gene matches: 5. This CDR3 has 15 residues. The germline V gene has CDR1 MNHEY and CDR2 SVGAGI. The CDR3 spells CASSHRLAGQETQYF. CDR3 bases: TGTGCCAGCAGCCACAGACTAGCGGGGCAAGAGACCCAGTACTTC.

The gene calls are TRBV10-1 and TRBJ1-2; D may be TRBD1 (5 bases). With 2 bases removed from V and 1 base from J, the gap between germline ends came to 8 bases. The germline CDR1 and CDR2 sequences are WNHNN and SYGVQD (reference sequence). The CDR3 runs 14 residues. The CDR3 region is CASSEQGDNYGYTF. The DNA of the CDR3 is TGCGCCAGCAGTGAGCAAGGGGATAACTATGGCTACACCTTC.

The chain is built from TRBV7-6 and TRBJ1-1; no clear D gene. CDR3 size: 13 residues. Between the trimmed V and J ends, which lost 1 base and 3 bases, there was a span of 6 bases. The germline CDR1 and CDR2 sequences are SGHVS and FNYEAQ. The CDR3, as DNA: TGTGCCAGCAGCTTAGAACTAGACACTGAAGCTTTCTTT. Protein product: CASSLELDTEAFF.